A single sample gave rise to the 2 T cell receptor beta chains below, sequenced in a study of monozygotic twins with inflammatory bowel disease. TCRdb reprocessed the 5' RACE reads and reports one entry per CDR3 protein, with no DNA. Its clone listing holds fewer than 550,000 distinct CDR3 sequences. Sequencing used blood. Receptors were obtained from a human donor with ulcerative colitis or Crohn's disease, or a healthy co-twin of an affected twin (not recorded which).

The gene calls are TRBV29-1 and TRBJ1-1; TCRdb's D call, TRBD1, is unchecked because there is no DNA. Germline CDR1 SQVTM, CDR2 ANQGSEA. CDR3 length equals 11 residues. The CDR3 spells CSVWDRNEAFF.

This chain joins TRBV12-3 or TRBV12-4 and TRBJ1-5; the TRBD1 assignment by TCRdb is unverifiable without DNA. The length of the CDR3 is 14 residues. CDR3: CASSQDRGRQPQHF.